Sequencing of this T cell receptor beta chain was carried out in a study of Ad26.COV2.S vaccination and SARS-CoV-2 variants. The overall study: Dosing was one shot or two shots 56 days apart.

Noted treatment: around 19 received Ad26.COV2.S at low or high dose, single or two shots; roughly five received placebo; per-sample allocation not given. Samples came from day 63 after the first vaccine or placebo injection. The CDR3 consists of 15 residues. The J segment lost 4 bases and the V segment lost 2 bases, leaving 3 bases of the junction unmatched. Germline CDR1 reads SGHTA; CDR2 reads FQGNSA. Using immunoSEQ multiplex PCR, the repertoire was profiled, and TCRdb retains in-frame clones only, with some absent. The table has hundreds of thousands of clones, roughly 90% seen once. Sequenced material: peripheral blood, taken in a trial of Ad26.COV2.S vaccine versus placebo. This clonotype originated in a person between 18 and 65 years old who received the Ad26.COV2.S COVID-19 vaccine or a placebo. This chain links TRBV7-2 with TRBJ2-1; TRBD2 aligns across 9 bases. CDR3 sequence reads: CASSLSSGTYNEQFF. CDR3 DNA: TGTGCCAGCAGCTTATCTAGCGGGACATACAATGAGCAGTTCTTC.